This is a list of T cell receptor beta chains from one sample in a study of T cell repertoires in cytomegalovirus infection. Which antigens these TCRs recognize remains unknown. TCRdb re-derived calls from the reads in MiXCR, one entry per CDR3 protein. The table lists nearly 700,000 distinct CDR3 sequences, around 32% of them singletons. The sequencing here drew on cultured PBMCs, taken from culture after CMV antigen stimulation. The receptors were sampled from a human donor in good health (CMV status not recorded). Some clones in this sample may be carry-over from other donors' samples. CDR3s include the opening cysteine and the closing phenylalanine or tryptophan. The order of the fields is V gene, D gene, J gene, clone size, CDR3 protein, CDR3 DNA. The D gene is left open where the match is weak. Clone size is stated in some rows and not others, as once, few, many or a class when expanded.

TRBV7-6	-	TRBJ2-5	many	CASSLGWGAQGETQYF	TGTGCCAGCAGCTTAGGATGGGGGGCGCAGGGAGAGACCCAGTACTTC
TRBV7-4	-	TRBJ2-5	-	CANMDGDVETQYF	TGTGCCAACATGGACGGGGATGTGGAGACCCAGTACTTC
TRBV19	-	TRBJ1-2	-	CASSRGTRTLRGYGYTF	TGTGCCAGTAGTAGGGGCACCCGTACCCTTAGAGGATATGGCTACACCTTC
TRBV10-2	-	TRBJ2-7	-	CASRVGRRYEQYF	TGCGCCAGCCGCGTGGGGCGACGCTACGAGCAGTACTTC
TRBV2	-	TRBJ2-1	-	CASSEALHLASSGEQFF	TGTGCCAGCAGTGAAGCGCTCCATTTGGCTAGCTCTGGTGAGCAGTTCTTC
TRBV7-2	-	TRBJ2-1	many	CASSALGYNEQFF	TGTGCCAGCAGTGCCCTAGGATACAATGAGCAGTTCTTC
TRBV7-8	-	TRBJ2-1	few	CASSLNPAVAAYNEQFF	TGTGCCAGCAGCTTGAACCCAGCGGTAGCGGCCTACAATGAGCAGTTCTTC
TRBV7-6	TRBD1	TRBJ2-5	few	CASSADRVSETQYF	TGTGCCAGCAGCGCCGACAGGGTTTCGGAGACCCAGTACTTC
TRBV7-8	-	TRBJ2-6	many	CASSRIRISGANVLTF	TGTGCCAGCAGCCGAATCCGGATCTCTGGGGCCAACGTCCTGACTTTC
TRBV4-3	TRBD2	TRBJ2-3	few	CASSHPRGAGGGHTQYF	TGCGCCAGCAGCCACCCTCGTGGAGCGGGCGGGGGGCATACGCAGTATTTT
TRBV15	-	TRBJ1-5	-	CATTPRGAVSSQPQHF	TGTGCCACCACCCCCCGCGGGGCCGTAAGTTCTCAGCCCCAGCATTTT
TRBV11-2	-	TRBJ2-5	few	CASSSPGLNKEETQYF	TGTGCCAGCAGCTCTCCCGGACTGAACAAGGAAGAGACCCAGTACTTC
TRBV7-8	TRBD1	TRBJ1-5	many	CASSLRQGLSNQPQHF	TGTGCCAGCAGCCTGAGACAGGGCCTTAGCAATCAGCCCCAGCATTTT
TRBV6-1	TRBD1	TRBJ2-1	-	CASSVPGQGGREQFF	TGTGCCAGCAGTGTACCGGGACAGGGGGGTCGTGAGCAGTTCTTC
TRBV10-2	-	TRBJ2-5	few	CAARLHPGVETQYF	TGCGCCGCACGACTACACCCGGGGGTAGAGACCCAGTACTTC
TRBV10-3	-	TRBJ2-4	-	CAISGLAKNIQYF	TGTGCCATCAGTGGTCTAGCCAAAAACATTCAGTACTTC
TRBV12-3/TRBV12-4	-	TRBJ2-7	-	CASSNPSPQGSSYEQYF	TGTGCCAGCAGTAATCCATCGCCCCAGGGTAGCTCCTACGAGCAGTACTTC
TRBV7-9	-	TRBJ1-1	-	CASSPTGRRPSEAFF	TGTGCCAGCAGCCCCACGGGCCGGCGGCCGTCTGAAGCTTTCTTT
TRBV5-1	TRBD1	TRBJ1-1	-	CASSPGGREAEAFF	TGCGCCAGCTCCCCAGGGGGGAGAGAAGCTGAAGCTTTCTTT
TRBV6-5	-	TRBJ1-3	-	CASSYAGDSGNTIYF	TGTGCCAGCAGTTATGCCGGAGACTCTGGAAACACCATATATTTT
TRBV19	TRBD2	TRBJ2-3	-	CASSKARGAGDTQYF	TGTGCCAGTAGTAAGGCGCGGGGGGCCGGAGATACGCAGTATTTT
TRBV7-2	-	TRBJ1-2	many	CASSLVGGGGGYGYTF	TGTGCCAGCAGCTTAGTAGGTGGAGGGGGAGGATATGGCTACACCTTC
TRBV19	TRBD1	TRBJ1-2	-	CASSIGMGQDYGYTF	TGTGCCAGTAGTATCGGAATGGGACAGGACTATGGCTACACCTTC
TRBV7-2	-	TRBJ2-2	-	CASSWTVPGELFF	TGTGCCAGCAGCTGGACAGTTCCCGGGGAGCTGTTTTTT
TRBV7-2	TRBD2	TRBJ2-3	many	CASSLAALAGTDTQYF	TGTGCCAGCAGCTTAGCAGCACTAGCGGGGACAGATACGCAGTATTTT
TRBV29-1	-	TRBJ1-5	-	CSVAAPGPYQPQHF	TGCAGCGTCGCCGCCCCGGGGCCTTATCAGCCCCAGCATTTT
TRBV6-5	TRBD1	TRBJ1-5	few	CASSSTGGGHQPQHF	TGTGCCAGCAGTTCTACAGGGGGTGGGCATCAGCCCCAGCATTTT
TRBV27	-	TRBJ2-3	-	CASTFGATGRGTDTQYF	TGTGCCAGCACCTTTGGAGCGACAGGGAGGGGCACAGATACGCAGTATTTT
TRBV19	-	TRBJ1-5	few	CATQDGLGRNQPQHF	TGTGCCACCCAAGATGGACTCGGGCGCAATCAGCCCCAGCATTTT
TRBV2	-	TRBJ2-3	-	CASSNRAQDTQYF	TGTGCCAGCAGTAACCGGGCCCAGGATACGCAGTATTTT
TRBV2	TRBD1	TRBJ2-5	few	CASSMARDRQETQYF	TGTGCCAGCAGCATGGCCCGGGACAGACAAGAGACCCAGTACTTC
TRBV6-6	-	TRBJ2-7	-	CASRAGTLTEQYF	TGTGCCAGCAGGGCCGGGACCCTCACCGAGCAGTACTTC
TRBV5-5	-	TRBJ2-7	-	CASSPAREQYF	TGTGCCAGCAGCCCAGCCCGCGAGCAGTACTTC
TRBV7-6	-	TRBJ2-7	-	CASSLVRFGSGLTGSYEQYF	TGTGCCAGCAGCTTAGTGCGTTTTGGGTCGGGACTCACGGGGTCCTACGAGCAGTACTTC
TRBV5-1	-	TRBJ2-7	-	CASKETMTSFGPGQYF	TGCGCCAGCAAGGAAACTATGACTAGTTTCGGTCCCGGGCAGTACTTC
TRBV7-6	TRBD1	TRBJ2-4	-	CASSAQGTGVIQYF	TGTGCCAGCAGCGCTCAGGGGACAGGGGTCATTCAGTACTTC
TRBV5-1	TRBD1	TRBJ2-1	-	CASGRDRSYNEQFF	TGCGCCAGCGGTCGGGACAGATCCTACAATGAGCAGTTCTTC
TRBV7-6	-	TRBJ2-2	few	CASSLNPGGTGELFF	TGTGCCAGCAGCTTAAACCCAGGGGGGACCGGGGAGCTGTTTTTT
TRBV4-1	-	TRBJ2-3	-	CASSQVLDTQYF	TGCGCCAGCAGCCAAGTCTTAGATACGCAGTATTTT
TRBV7-2	TRBD2	TRBJ2-2	-	CASSLLAGGAVSGELFF	TGTGCCAGCAGCTTACTAGCGGGGGGAGCGGTATCCGGGGAGCTGTTTTTT
TRBV10-3	-	TRBJ2-2	few	CAISEGQFTGELFF	TGTGCCATCAGTGAGGGACAATTCACCGGGGAGCTGTTTTTT
TRBV7-2	-	TRBJ2-3	-	CASRKGVHTDTQYF	TGTGCCAGCAGAAAAGGGGTACACACAGATACGCAGTATTTT
TRBV4-1	TRBD1	TRBJ1-6	-	CASSRTGTAFSPLHF	TGCGCCAGCAGCCGAACCGGGACAGCTTTTTCACCCCTCCACTTT
TRBV28	TRBD2	TRBJ2-1	few	CASRGPGLASLPGFF	TGTGCCAGCAGAGGGCCGGGACTAGCTTCGCTCCCGGGGTTCTTC
TRBV7-9	TRBD2	TRBJ2-1	-	CASKLAGVERNEQFF	TGTGCCAGCAAGTTGGCGGGAGTCGAGCGGAATGAGCAGTTCTTC
TRBV7-2	-	TRBJ2-3	-	CASSLAFDTQYF	TGTGCCAGCAGCTTAGCTTTTGATACGCAGTATTTT
TRBV7-4	-	TRBJ1-5	-	CASSPAGQGRQPQHF	TGTGCCAGCAGCCCGGCGGGGCAGGGAAGACAGCCCCAGCATTTT
TRBV7-2	TRBD2	TRBJ2-7	many	CASRLVAGSYEQYF	TGTGCCAGCCGCCTAGTAGCGGGCTCCTACGAGCAGTACTTC
TRBV6-1	-	TRBJ2-2	few	CASRITYTGELFF	TGTGCCAGCAGAATCACATACACCGGGGAGCTGTTTTTT
TRBV7-2	-	TRBJ1-1	many	CASSVGYLNTEAFF	TGTGCCAGCAGCGTCGGATACCTGAACACTGAAGCTTTCTTT
TRBV7-2	-	TRBJ2-7	many	CASSKNGGAYEQYF	TGTGCCAGCAGTAAGAACGGGGGAGCCTACGAGCAGTACTTC
TRBV4-1	-	TRBJ2-5	-	CASSQEGLREETQYF	TGTGCCAGCAGCCAAGAGGGACTCAGAGAAGAGACCCAGTACTTC
TRBV4-1	-	TRBJ1-1	few	CASTLLVRRDTEAFF	TGCGCCAGCACCTTACTCGTCCGGAGGGACACTGAAGCTTTCTTT
TRBV20-1	TRBD2	TRBJ2-7	-	CSAPGLAELSYEQYF	TGCAGTGCCCCGGGACTAGCGGAACTCTCCTACGAGCAGTACTTC